This TCR beta chain was documented in a study of technical replicates of blood from four donors. Data came from immunoSEQ multiplex PCR; TCRdb stores just in-frame clones and leaves some out. The data hold about 75,000 clones, with 91% observed a single time. Germline CDR1 and CDR2: SGHVS and FNYEAQ. The CDR3 loop spans 17 amino acids. The V gene lost 5 bases and the J gene lost 8 bases, with 27 bases spanning the gap. Sequences were obtained from T cells isolated from PBMCs. The rearrangement uses TRBV7-6 and TRBJ2-5; D is possibly TRBD1 (5 bases). The TCR comes from a human donor in good health. Some clones in this sample may be carry-over from other donors' samples. The CDR3 sequence: CASSLRATGPGVRTQYF. CDR3 coding DNA: TGTGCCAGCAGCCTCCGCGCTACAGGTCCTGGCGTCCGAACCCAGTACTTC.